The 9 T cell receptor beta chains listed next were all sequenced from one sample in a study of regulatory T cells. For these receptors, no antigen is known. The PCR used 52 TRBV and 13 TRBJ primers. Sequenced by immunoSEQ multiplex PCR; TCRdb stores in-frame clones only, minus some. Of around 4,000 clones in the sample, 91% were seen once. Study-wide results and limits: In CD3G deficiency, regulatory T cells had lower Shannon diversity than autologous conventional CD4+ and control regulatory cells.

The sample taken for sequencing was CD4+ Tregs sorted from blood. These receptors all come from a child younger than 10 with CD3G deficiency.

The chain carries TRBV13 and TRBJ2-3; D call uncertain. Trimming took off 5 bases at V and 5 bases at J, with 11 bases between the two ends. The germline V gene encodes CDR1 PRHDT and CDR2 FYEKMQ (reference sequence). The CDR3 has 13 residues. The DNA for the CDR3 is TGTGCCAGCAGCATACGACGCGGAGATACGCAGTATTTT. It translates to CASSIRRGDTQYF. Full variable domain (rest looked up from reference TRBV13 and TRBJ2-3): AAGVIQSPRHLIKEKRETATLKCYPIPRHDTVYWYQQGPGQDPQFLISFYEKMQSDKGSIPDRFSAQQFSDYHSELNMSSLELGDSALYFCASSIRRGDTQYFGPGTRLTVL.

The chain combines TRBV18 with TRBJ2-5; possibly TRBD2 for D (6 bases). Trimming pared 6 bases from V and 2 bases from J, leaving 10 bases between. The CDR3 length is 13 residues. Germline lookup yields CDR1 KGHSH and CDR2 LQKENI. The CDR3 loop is CASSLGLQETQYF. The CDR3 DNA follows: TGTGCCAGCTCCCTGGGACTGCAAGAGACCCAGTACTTC.

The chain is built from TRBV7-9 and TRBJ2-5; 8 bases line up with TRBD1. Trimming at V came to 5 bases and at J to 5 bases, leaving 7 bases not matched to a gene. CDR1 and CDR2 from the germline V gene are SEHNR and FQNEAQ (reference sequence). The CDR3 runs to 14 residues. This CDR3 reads CASSARTGMETQYF. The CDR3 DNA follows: TGTGCCAGCAGCGCTCGGACAGGGATGGAGACCCAGTACTTC.

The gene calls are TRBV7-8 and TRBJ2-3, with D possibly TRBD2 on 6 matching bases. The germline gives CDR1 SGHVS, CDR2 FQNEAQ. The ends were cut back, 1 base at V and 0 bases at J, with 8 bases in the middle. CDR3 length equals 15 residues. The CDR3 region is CASSLDGTSTDTQYF. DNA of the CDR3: TGTGCCAGCAGCTTAGACGGGACTAGCACAGATACGCAGTATTTT.

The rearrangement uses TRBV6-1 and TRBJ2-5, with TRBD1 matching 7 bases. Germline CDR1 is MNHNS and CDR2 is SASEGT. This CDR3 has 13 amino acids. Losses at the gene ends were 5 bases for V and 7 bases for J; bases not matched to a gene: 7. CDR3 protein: CASSSTGRVTQYF. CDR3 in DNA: TGTGCCAGCAGTTCGACAGGGCGGGTGACCCAGTACTTC.

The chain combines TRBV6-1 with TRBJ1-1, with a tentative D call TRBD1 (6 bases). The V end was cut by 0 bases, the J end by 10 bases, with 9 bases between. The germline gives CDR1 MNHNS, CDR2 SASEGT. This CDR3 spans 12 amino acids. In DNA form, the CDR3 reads TGTGCCAGCAGTGAAGCCGTGGGGGCAGCTTTCTTT. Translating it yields CASSEAVGAAFF.

Here the CDR3 DNA reads TGTGCCAGCAAAAGGGGCGGCTCCTACGAGCAGTACTTC. Its translation is CASKRGGSYEQYF. The chain recombines TRBV11-2 with TRBJ2-7; possible D gene TRBD1, 5 bases. Germline loops: CDR1 SGHAT, CDR2 FQNNGV. The V and J ends lost 7 bases and 0 bases respectively, with 10 bases between them. The CDR3 runs to 13 residues.

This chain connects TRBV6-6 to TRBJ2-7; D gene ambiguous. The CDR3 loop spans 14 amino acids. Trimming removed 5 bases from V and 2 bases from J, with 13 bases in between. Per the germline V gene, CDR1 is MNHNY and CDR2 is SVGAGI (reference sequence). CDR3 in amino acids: CASSRRGDAYEQYF. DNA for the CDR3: TGTGCCAGCAGTCGACGTGGGGATGCCTACGAGCAGTACTTC.

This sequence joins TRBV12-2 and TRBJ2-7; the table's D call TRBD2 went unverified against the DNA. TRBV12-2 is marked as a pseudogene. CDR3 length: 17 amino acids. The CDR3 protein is CASRSWVRSLAAYEQYF. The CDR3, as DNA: TGTGCAAGTCGCTCCTGGGTCCGAAGTCTAGCGGCCTACGAGCAGTACTTC.